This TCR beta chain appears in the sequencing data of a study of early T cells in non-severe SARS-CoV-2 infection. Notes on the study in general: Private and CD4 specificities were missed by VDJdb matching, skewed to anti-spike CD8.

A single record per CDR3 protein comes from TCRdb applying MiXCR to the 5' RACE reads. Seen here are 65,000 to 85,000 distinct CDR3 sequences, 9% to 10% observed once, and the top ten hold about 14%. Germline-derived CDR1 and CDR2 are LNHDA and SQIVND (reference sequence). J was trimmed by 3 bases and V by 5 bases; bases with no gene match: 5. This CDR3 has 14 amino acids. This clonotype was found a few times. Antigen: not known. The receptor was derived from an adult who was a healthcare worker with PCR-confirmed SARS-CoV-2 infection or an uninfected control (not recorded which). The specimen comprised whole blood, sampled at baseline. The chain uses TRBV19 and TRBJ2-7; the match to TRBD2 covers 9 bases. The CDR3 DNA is TGTGCCAGTAGTCCCGGAGCGGGAGGCTACGAGCAGTACTTC. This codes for CASSPGAGGYEQYF.